This T cell receptor beta chain was recovered during a study of blood T cell repertoires in COVID-19. Across the whole study: Specimens from acute and convalescent COVID-19 originated in the United States, Italy and Spain. From T cells, B-cell-depleted T cells, or PBMCs came the material, which was cDNA or gDNA.

In the original processing: Quantification of nucleated cells was approximated via reference gene primer amplification. Produced via immunoSEQ multiplex PCR; TCRdb's table is partial and in-frame only. V, J and clone size are taken as reported in that table, and D and trimming were inferred from the DNA itself. The data contain tens of thousands of clones, around 83% of them singletons. CDR3 length: 14 residues. In germline, CDR1 is LGHDT, CDR2 YNNKEL (reference sequence). V was cut by 0 bases and J by 10 bases, with 10 bases left in between. The V gene is TRBV3-1 (or the pseudogene TRBV3-2), the J gene TRBJ1-6; possible D gene TRBD1, 5 bases. Sequencing was carried out using peripheral blood. This receptor was taken from a human donor with acute or convalescent COVID-19. The donor label of this sample is uncertain. In nucleotides, the CDR3 is TGTGCCAGCAGCCAAGATCAGGGAAGGTCACCCCTCCACTTT. It yields the protein CASSQDQGRSPLHF.